These 8 T cell receptor beta chains share one sample of origin, sequenced in a study of shared clonotypes between healthy human individuals. Produced via immunoSEQ multiplex PCR; TCRdb's table is partial and in-frame only. The table has approximately 500,000 clones, more than 75% seen once. Input material: PBMCs. Receptor source: a woman between 35 and 50 years old in good health. Some clones in this sample may be carry-over from other donors' samples.

The V call is TRBV19, the J call TRBJ2-3; tentatively, D is TRBD1 or TRBD2 (6 bases each). The germline gives CDR1 LNHDA, CDR2 SQIVND (reference sequence). The CDR3 spans 16 residues. The germline V and J ends were trimmed by 5 bases and 1 base, with 16 bases remaining between them. The CDR3 protein is CASSRRGASGTDTQYF. The CDR3 DNA follows: TGTGCCAGTAGTCGGAGGGGGGCTAGCGGCACAGATACGCAGTATTTT.

The genes are TRBV7-3 and TRBJ2-1, with D maybe TRBD2 (5 bases). Germline-derived CDR1 and CDR2 are SGHTA and FQGTGA. The CDR3 sequence is 15 residues long. Trimming took off 5 bases at V and 0 bases at J, with 11 bases between the two ends. CDR3 sequence reads: CASSRLGSSYNEQFF. DNA of the CDR3: TGTGCCAGCAGCCGGTTGGGGAGCTCCTACAATGAGCAGTTCTTC.

The genes are TRBV6-5 and TRBJ2-1; TRBD1 matches 7 bases. Germline V gives CDR1 MNHEY, CDR2 SVGAGI. The CDR3 consists of 13 residues. With 6 bases clipped from V and 7 bases from J, the junction kept 6 bases outside the gene matches. CDR3 DNA sequence: TGTGCCAGCAGGGAAAACAGGGGTAATGAGCAGTTCTTC. Its translation is CASRENRGNEQFF.

This CDR3 reads CASSLEGTSGRVADTQYF. The CDR3 DNA sequence: TGTGCCAGCAGCTTGGAGGGGACTAGCGGGAGGGTTGCAGATACGCAGTATTTT. This chain links TRBV5-4 with TRBJ2-3, with 16 bases lining up with TRBD2. The CDR3 runs to 18 residues. Losses at the gene ends were 0 bases for V and 4 bases for J; bases not matched to a gene: 5. Germline lookup yields CDR1 SGHNT and CDR2 YYREEE (reference sequence).

A single count supports this clone. The V gene is TRBV19, the J gene TRBJ1-2; tentative D call: TRBD1 (5 bases). V was trimmed by 6 bases and J by 4 bases, leaving 18 bases between them. In germline, CDR1 is LNHDA, CDR2 SQIVND (reference sequence). The CDR3 spans 15 residues. CDR3 DNA: TGTGCCAGTAGACCCTTCGAGGGGCCTTTCTATGGCTACACCTTC. This codes for CASRPFEGPFYGYTF.

J is TRBJ2-5 and V is TRBV11-3; a weak D match, TRBD1 (6 bases). The CDR3 extends over 16 amino acids. Per germline, CDR1 SGHNT and CDR2 YENEEA. V shed 1 base and J shed 5 bases, with 17 bases lying between them. The DNA of the CDR3 is TGTGCCAGCAGCTTAGGCCCCGTAGGGGGTACCGAGACCCAGTACTTC. Protein sequence: CASSLGPVGGTETQYF.

The genes are TRBV19 and TRBJ1-5; TRBD1 matches 9 bases. Germline V lookup: CDR1 LNHDA, CDR2 SQIVND (reference sequence). The CDR3 has 19 residues. V shed 5 bases and J 0 bases; nucleotides not matched to a gene: 14. CDR3 sequence: CASSPRQGEISYSNQPQHF. In DNA, the CDR3 is TGTGCCAGTAGTCCGCGACAGGGGGAGATCTCTTATAGCAATCAGCCCCAGCATTTT. The entire variable domain, with the rest obtained from reference TRBV19 and TRBJ1-5, is as follows: DGGITQSPKYLFRKEGQNVTLSCEQNLNHDAMYWYRQDPGQGLRLIYYSQIVNDFQKGDIAEGYSVSREKKESFPLTVTSAQKNPTAFYLCASSPRQGEISYSNQPQHFGDGTRLSIL.

This chain uses TRBV7-9 with TRBJ2-1, with TRBD2 matching 14 bases. V lost 9 bases, J lost 9 bases, and 10 bases stayed unmatched. Germline V gene data show CDR1 as SEHNR and CDR2 as FQNEAQ (reference sequence). The CDR3 contains 15 residues. The CDR3 DNA follows: TGTGCCAGTACGGGACTAGCGGGAGTGGCAGTTGAGCAGTTCTTC. Residues: CASTGLAGVAVEQFF.